One sample yielded the 3 T cell receptor beta chains listed below, sequenced in a study of T cells expressing NK-cell markers. TCRdb re-called the 5' RACE reads and catalogs CDR3 proteins one per entry, DNA excluded. Its table lists over 350,000 distinct CDR3 sequences. Sequencing was performed on blood T cells: a sorted CD56 or NKG2C T cell subset, CD4+ or CD8+ T cells, or bulk PBMC T cells (not recorded which). Source of these receptors: a woman aged 50 to 60 in good health.

This rearrangement joins TRBV18 to TRBJ2-3; the TCRdb D gene call, TRBD1, has no DNA to confirm it. The CDR3 contains 12 residues. Germline CDR1 is KGHSH and CDR2 is LQKENI. CDR3 amino acids: CASKHSGGTQYF. Full variable domain (rest looked up from reference TRBV18 and TRBJ2-3): NAGVMQNPRHLVRRRGQEARLRCSPMKGHSHVYWYRQLPEEGLKFMVYLQKENIIDESGMPKERFSAEFPKEGPSILRIQQVVRGDSAAYFCASKHSGGTQYFGPGTRLTVL.

The chain joins TRBV27 to TRBJ2-7; TCRdb reports TRBD1, a call that lacks DNA to check it against. The CDR3 runs 13 residues. Germline V gives CDR1 MNHEY, CDR2 SMNVEV (reference sequence). The CDR3 loop is CASSSGVPYEQYF.

This chain joins TRBV4-1 and TRBJ2-7; TCRdb proposes TRBD2, but this gene call is untestable without DNA. The V gene's germline CDR1 is MGHRA and CDR2 YSYEKL. The CDR3 is 16 amino acids. CDR3: CASSQEGQYHSYEQYF.